This TCR beta chain derives from a study of STAT5B mutations in CD4+ large granular lymphocyte leukemia. This clone was picked up one time. Deletions cut 1 base from V and 2 bases from J, with 9 bases between. CDR3 length equals 14 residues. Looked up from germline, CDR1 is SGHTA and CDR2 is FQGNSA. The table came from immunoSEQ multiplex PCR; TCRdb's copy has only in-frame clones and leaves some out. The sample includes several thousand clones, more than 70% seen only once; the top ten take approximately 65%. Sequencing input: PBMCs. This sequence originates from a woman aged 60 to 75 with CD4+ T-cell large granular lymphocyte leukemia. The chain couples TRBV7-2 to TRBJ2-7; D is unclear. In nucleotides, the CDR3 is TGTGCCAGCAGCTTAGGGTTTGGGGCCTACGAGCAGTACTTC. It is translated as CASSLGFGAYEQYF. The variable domain in full, with the rest retrieved from reference TRBV7-2 and TRBJ2-7, is GAGVSQSPSNKVTEKGKDVELRCDPISGHTALYWYRQSLGQGLEFLIYFQGNSAPDKSGLPSDRFSAERTGGSVSTLTIQRTQQEDSAVYLCASSLGFGAYEQYFGPGTRLTVT.